These 2 T cell receptor beta chains came from one sample sequenced in a study of blood T cell repertoires in COVID-19 (dated by TCRdb to 2019 to 2021). Library preparation was by the immunoSEQ multiplex PCR assay. TCRdb took over this immuneACCESS table, retaining in-frame rearrangements with V and J assigned. Such tables are incomplete; in checked studies, under half of the missing clones stem from an unresolved V gene, and the remainder is unexplained. Present in this sample are around 97,000 clones, about four fifths of which were seen just once. The top ten clones comprise 9.5% to 15% of the sample. The material sequenced was peripheral blood. The origin of the receptors is a human donor in a cohort sampled during active COVID-19.

About this clone: This specimen includes other DNA sequences encoding the same CDR3. J is TRBJ1-1 and V is TRBV18; the D is unclear. The ends were cut back, 5 bases at V and 0 bases at J, with 7 bases in the middle. The CDR3 loop spans 13 amino acids. Germline V gene data show CDR1 as KGHSH and CDR2 as LQKENI. Here the CDR3 DNA reads TGTGCCAGCTCAGGGCAAATGAACACTGAAGCTTTCTTT. As protein: CASSGQMNTEAFF.

The chain is built from TRBV9 and TRBJ2-1, with D perhaps matching TRBD2 (5 bases). Trimming took 4 bases from V and 4 from J, leaving 15 bases between them. Germline CDR1 SGDLS, CDR2 YYNGEE. This CDR3 has 15 residues. The DNA for the CDR3 is TGTGCCAGCAGCCTCTCCGGCGGGTCATACAATGAGCAGTTCTTC. This gives the protein CASSLSGGSYNEQFF.